This TCR beta chain came from a study of blood T cell repertoires in COVID-19. Measured with immunoSEQ multiplex PCR; TCRdb has only the in-frame clones, and not every one. The table has around 37,000 clones, 90% seen once. Germline CDR1 SGHTA, CDR2 FQGTGA. The CDR3 loop spans 15 amino acids. Unmatched junction bases numbered 9, after V lost 5 bases and J lost 8 bases. The source material was peripheral blood. This TCR was recovered from a man aged 60 to 69 with active or convalescent COVID-19. The chain links TRBV7-3 to TRBJ2-1; 10 bases align to TRBD2. CDR3 coding DNA: TGTGCCAGCAGCCTTCTAGCGGGAGTTCTAGATGAGCAGTTCTTC. This sequence encodes CASSLLAGVLDEQFF.